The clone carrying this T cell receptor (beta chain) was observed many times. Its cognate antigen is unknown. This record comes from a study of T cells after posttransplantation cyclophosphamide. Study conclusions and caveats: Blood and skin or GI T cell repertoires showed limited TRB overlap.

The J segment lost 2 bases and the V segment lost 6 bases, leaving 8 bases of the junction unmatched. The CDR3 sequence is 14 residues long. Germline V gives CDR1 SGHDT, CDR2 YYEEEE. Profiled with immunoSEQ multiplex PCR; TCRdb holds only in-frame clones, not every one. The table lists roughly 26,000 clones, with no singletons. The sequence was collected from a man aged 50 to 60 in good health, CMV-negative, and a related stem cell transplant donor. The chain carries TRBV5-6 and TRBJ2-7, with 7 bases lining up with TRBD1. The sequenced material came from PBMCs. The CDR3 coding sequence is TGTGCCAGCACCGGGACAGCAAAGACCTACGAGCAGTACTTC. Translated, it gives CASTGTAKTYEQYF.